The 28 T cell receptor beta chains reported below all come from one sample, sequenced in a study of blood T cell repertoires in COVID-19. Assay used: immunoSEQ multiplex PCR; TCRdb lists only in-frame clones, some missing. Of some 220,000 clones in the sample, about 87% are singletons; the top ten hold just over 2.5%. Sequencing was performed on PBMCs or T cells enriched from blood (not recorded which). These receptors all stem from a woman aged 25-40 years who had recovered from COVID-19.

This chain links TRBV10-3 with TRBJ1-1; 7 bases match TRBD1. V lost 8 bases and J lost 3; bases outside the gene matches: 12. The CDR3 spans 15 residues. The germline CDR1 and CDR2 sequences are ENHRY and SYGVKD. The CDR3 loop is CAIAGDEDRDTEAFF. For the CDR3, the DNA is TGTGCCATCGCTGGTGACGAAGACAGGGACACTGAAGCTTTCTTT.

The J gene is TRBJ2-5, the V gene TRBV7-2; D gene uncertain. V lost 5 bases, J lost 1 base, and 2 bases lay in between. The CDR3 has 11 residues. From germline, CDR1 is SGHTA and CDR2 FQGNSA. This CDR3 reads CASSLQETQYF. The CDR3 coding sequence is TGTGCCAGCAGCCTCCAAGAGACCCAGTACTTC.

In its sample, this clone was seen once. The chain combines TRBV4-3 with TRBJ1-1; TRBD1 matches 7 bases. The CDR3 has 14 residues. The J segment lost 3 bases and the V segment lost 2 bases, leaving 3 bases of the junction unmatched. Germline-derived CDR1 and CDR2 are LGHNA and YSLEER. The CDR3 reads CASSQQGEDTEAFF. The CDR3 coding sequence is TGCGCCAGCAGCCAACAGGGGGAGGACACTGAAGCTTTCTTT.

This chain connects TRBV5-8 to TRBJ1-4; tentative D call: TRBD1 (5 bases). Germline-derived CDR1 and CDR2 are SGHTS and YDEGEE. This CDR3 spans 14 amino acids. V was clipped by 0 bases and J by 7 bases, with 10 bases between them. CDR3 nucleotide sequence: TGTGCCAGCAGCTTGGAACGGAGGGGTGAAAAACTGTTTTTT. Its protein product is CASSLERRGEKLFF.

The chain is built from TRBV29-1 and TRBJ1-5; D perhaps matches TRBD1 (5 bases). The germline gives CDR1 SQVTM, CDR2 ANQGSEA. This CDR3 is 20 amino acids long. Deletions cut 6 bases from V and 3 bases from J, with 33 bases between. In DNA form, the CDR3 reads TGCAGCGTAATGAGCCTTGGACGGCGGGAGCAGGGTGTGAACAATCAGCCCCAGCATTTT. It translates to CSVMSLGRREQGVNNQPQHF. Full variable domain (remainder filled in from reference TRBV29-1 and TRBJ1-5): SAVISQKPSRDICQRGTSLTIQCQVDSQVTMMFWYRQQPGQSLTLIATANQGSEATYESGFVIDKFPISRPNLTFSTLTVSNMSPEDSSIYLCSVMSLGRREQGVNNQPQHFGDGTRLSIL.

The CDR3 DNA reads TGCAGCGTCCGACAGGGGGGAAATCAGCCCCAGCATTTT. Protein sequence: CSVRQGGNQPQHF. The chain combines TRBV29-1 with TRBJ1-5; 9 positions match TRBD1. In germline, CDR1 is SQVTM, CDR2 ANQGSEA. J was trimmed by 4 bases and V by 6 bases; bases with no gene match: 4. The CDR3 has 13 residues.

V and J are TRBV7-8 and TRBJ1-2, with TRBD1 matching 7 bases. V gave up 5 bases and J gave up 6 bases; unmatched junction bases: 3. The CDR3 sequence is 12 residues long. Germline CDR1 reads SGHVS; CDR2 reads FQNEAQ. CDR3 nucleotide sequence: TGTGCCAGCAGCCCTGGGACAGATGGCTACACCTTC. Translated, it gives CASSPGTDGYTF.

The rearrangement uses TRBV3-1 (or the pseudogene TRBV3-2) and TRBJ1-4; 7 bases fit TRBD1. CDR1 is LGHDT, CDR2 YNNKEL, per germline (reference sequence). This CDR3 has 15 amino acids. V shed 4 bases, J shed 7 bases, and the junction held 9 bases outside the gene matches. CDR3 region: CASSRQGERAEKLFF. CDR3 nucleotide sequence: TGTGCCAGCAGCCGCCAGGGGGAACGGGCTGAAAAACTGTTTTTT.

This sequence joins TRBV2 and TRBJ1-5; D is undetermined. The germline CDR1 and CDR2 sequences are SNHLY and FYNNEI. The CDR3 sequence is 14 residues long. Trimming shortened V by 3 bases and J by 4 bases, and 10 bases separated the two germline ends. The CDR3 protein is CASSDGGPNQPQHF. Here the CDR3 DNA reads TGTGCCAGCAGTGATGGAGGGCCTAATCAGCCCCAGCATTTT.

A word on this clone: The same CDR3 can be traced to other DNA sequences in this sample. This chain joins TRBV25-1 and TRBJ1-5; weak D call: TRBD1 (5 bases). The CDR3 is made up of 15 amino acids. V dropped 1 base and J dropped 1 base, with 8 bases sitting between them. The germline CDR1 and CDR2 sequences are MGHDK and SYGVNS. The CDR3 spells CASSESAGSNQPQHF. The CDR3 nucleotides read TGTGCCAGCAGTGAATCGGCAGGGAGCAATCAGCCCCAGCATTTT.

The V call is TRBV29-1, the J call TRBJ1-1; D might be TRBD1 (6 bases). The CDR3 runs 13 residues. Trimming took off 6 bases at V and 5 bases at J, with 16 bases between the two ends. Germline CDR1 SQVTM, CDR2 ANQGSEA. CDR3 in amino acids: CSVRGQYGTEAFF. CDR3 nucleotides: TGCAGCGTACGAGGACAGTATGGGACTGAAGCTTTCTTT. The variable domain in full, with the rest retrieved from reference TRBV29-1 and TRBJ1-1, is SAVISQKPSRDICQRGTSLTIQCQVDSQVTMMFWYRQQPGQSLTLIATANQGSEATYESGFVIDKFPISRPNLTFSTLTVSNMSPEDSSIYLCSVRGQYGTEAFFGQGTRLTVV.

The chain joins TRBV7-3 to TRBJ2-6, with TRBD1 matching over 8 bases. The CDR3 length is 16 residues. The germline CDR1 and CDR2 sequences are SGHTA and FQGTGA. V shed 2 bases, J shed 0 bases, and the junction held 0 bases outside the gene matches. The CDR3 sequence: CASSLGTGSGANVLTF. The CDR3 DNA is TGTGCCAGCAGCTTAGGGACAGGCTCTGGGGCCAACGTCCTGACTTTC.

For the CDR3, the DNA is TGTGCCAGCAGTGAAGAAGTCCCGGTGGACGAGCAGTACTTC. Translation: CASSEEVPVDEQYF. The J gene is TRBJ2-7, the V gene TRBV2; D uncertain. The V end lost 1 base, the J end lost 5 bases, and 12 bases lay between the germline ends. Germline V CDR1 and CDR2: SNHLY, FYNNEI. CDR3 length equals 14 residues.

The chain employs TRBV19 and TRBJ2-6; the D gene is possibly TRBD2 (5 bases). Germline CDR1 and CDR2: LNHDA and SQIVND (reference sequence). V lost 5 bases and J lost 0, with 11 bases in between. This CDR3 region has 16 residues. CDR3 residues: CASSRGLTSGANVLTF. CDR3 bases: TGTGCCAGTAGTCGCGGACTCACCTCTGGGGCCAACGTCCTGACTTTC.

V and J are TRBV19 and TRBJ1-2; possible D gene TRBD1, 6 bases. V gave up 6 bases and J gave up 5 bases, with 19 bases separating them. Germline assignment: CDR1 LNHDA and CDR2 SQIVND (reference sequence). The CDR3 is made up of 15 amino acids. The chain's CDR3 is CASRQYREGGYGYTF. The CDR3 nucleotides are TGTGCCAGTAGACAATACAGGGAGGGAGGATATGGCTACACCTTC.

V and J are TRBV7-9 and TRBJ1-1; 9 positions agree with TRBD1. The CDR3 contains 14 residues. With V trimmed by 1 base and J by 6 bases, 3 bases remained unmatched. The V gene's germline CDR1 is SEHNR and CDR2 FQNEAQ (reference sequence). The CDR3 DNA reads TGTGCCAGCAGCTTAGGACAGGGGGACCCTGAAGCTTTCTTT. Translation gives CASSLGQGDPEAFF.

The chain uses TRBV27 and TRBJ1-1, with D unclear. Trimming took off 3 bases at V and 2 bases at J, with 7 bases between the two ends. The CDR3 loop spans 13 amino acids. CDR1 is MNHEY and CDR2 is SMNVEV in the germline V gene (reference sequence). The CDR3 sequence: CASSFERNTEAFF. As DNA, the CDR3 is TGTGCCAGCAGTTTCGAGAGAAACACTGAAGCTTTCTTT.

This clone appeared once. The rearrangement joins TRBV5-1 to TRBJ1-4; 8 nucleotides agree with TRBD1. The germline CDR1 and CDR2 sequences are SGHRS and YFSETQ. The V segment lost 3 bases and the J segment 8 bases; nucleotides outside the gene matches: 6. CDR3 length: 14 residues. The CDR3 DNA follows: TGCGCCAGCAGCTCCACCGGGACAGGAGAAAAACTGTTTTTT. It specifies CASSSTGTGEKLFF. The whole variable domain, filled in from reference TRBV5-1 and TRBJ1-4, reads KAGVTQTPRYLIKTRGQQVTLSCSPISGHRSVSWYQQTPGQGLQFLFEYFSETQRNKGNFPGRFSGRQFSNSRSEMNVSTLELGDSALYLCASSSTGTGEKLFFGSGTQLSVL.

CDR3 nucleotide sequence: TGTGCCAGCAGCGGTCATCGGGGGGGGTACAATGAGCAGTTCTTC. It yields the protein CASSGHRGGYNEQFF. V usage is TRBV14 and J usage is TRBJ2-1; 8 nucleotides agree with TRBD2. The CDR3 covers 15 residues. V trimming: 5 bases; J trimming: 4 bases; junction bases outside the gene matches: 7. The germline gives CDR1 SGHDN, CDR2 FVKESK.

The J gene is TRBJ2-7, the V gene TRBV7-9, with a possible D match to TRBD1 (6 bases). Germline V lookup: CDR1 SEHNR, CDR2 FQNEAQ (reference sequence). V dropped 5 bases and J dropped 3 bases, with 14 bases sitting between them. This CDR3 has 14 amino acids. CDR3 nucleotides: TGTGCCAGCAGCCTACGGACAGATCTCTACGAGCAGTACTTC. This translates into CASSLRTDLYEQYF.

This chain connects TRBV5-6 to TRBJ2-5; D remains ambiguous. Between the trimmed V and J ends, which lost 2 bases and 3 bases, there was a span of 8 bases. Germline CDR1 reads SGHDT; CDR2 reads YYEEEE. The CDR3 runs 13 residues. CDR3 sequence reads: CASSFFGEETQYF. CDR3 sequence (DNA): TGTGCCAGCAGCTTCTTCGGTGAAGAGACCCAGTACTTC.

The chain employs TRBV5-1 and TRBJ1-6; 10 nucleotides agree with TRBD1. The CDR3 extends over 14 amino acids. Trimming took 2 bases from V and 10 from J; bases not matched to a gene: 3. CDR1 is SGHRS, CDR2 YFSETQ, per germline. The CDR3 loop reads CASSFRDRGSPLHF. In nucleotides, the CDR3 is TGCGCCAGCAGCTTCCGGGACAGGGGATCACCCCTCCACTTT.

This clone occurred once. CDR3 residues: CASSQDRATDTQYF. CDR3 in DNA: TGTGCCAGCAGCCAAGATCGCGCAACAGATACGCAGTATTTT. The gene calls are TRBV3-1 (or the pseudogene TRBV3-2) and TRBJ2-3; D is unresolved. V was trimmed by 0 bases and J by 3 bases, leaving 7 bases between them. CDR1 LGHDT and CDR2 YNNKEL come from the germline V gene (reference sequence). The CDR3 runs to 14 residues.

Points on this clone: The identical CDR3 is also encoded by other nucleotide sequences in the sample. This chain links TRBV27 with TRBJ2-7, with a weak D call TRBD1 (6 bases). This CDR3 contains 13 residues. The germline V and J ends were trimmed by 3 bases and 1 base, with 7 bases remaining between them. From germline, CDR1 is MNHEY and CDR2 SMNVEV (reference sequence). Written as DNA, the CDR3 is TGTGCCAGCAGTTTGACAGGATCCTACGAGCAGTACTTC. This translates into CASSLTGSYEQYF.

This clone was detected once. One end of the junction fails to match germline, which may point to a read error. The same CDR3 is also encoded by other DNA sequences in this sample. The CDR3 protein is CASSQGTDSRAGNTIYF. CDR3 nucleotides: TGTGCCAGCAGCCAAGGTACTGACTCCAGAGCTGGAAACACTATATATTTT. The chain has TRBV4-2 and TRBJ1-3; D gene ambiguous. Looked up from germline, CDR1 is LGHNA and CDR2 is YNFKEQ. This CDR3 is 17 amino acids long.

CDR3 sequence: CASQVNTEAFF. The CDR3 coding sequence is TGTGCCAGTCAGGTAAACACTGAAGCTTTCTTT. The rearrangement joins TRBV28 to TRBJ1-1; D not certain. V was clipped by 9 bases and J by 2 bases, with 7 bases between them. The V gene's germline CDR1 is MDHEN and CDR2 SYDVKM. CDR3 length equals 11 residues.

This clone was recorded a few times. V gene TRBV11-2 combines with J gene TRBJ1-1; a weak D match, TRBD1 (5 bases). Deletions cut 2 bases from V and 4 bases from J, with 14 bases between. The CDR3 loop spans 15 amino acids. Germline lookup yields CDR1 SGHAT and CDR2 FQNNGV. CDR3 bases: TGTGCCAGCAGCTTAAATGTGGGGGGGAGCACTGAAGCTTTCTTT. It codes for CASSLNVGGSTEAFF. Full variable domain (missing parts from reference TRBV11-2 and TRBJ1-1): EAGVAQSPRYKIIEKRQSVAFWCNPISGHATLYWYQQILGQGPKLLIQFQNNGVVDDSQLPKDRFSAERLKGVDSTLKIQPAKLEDSAVYLCASSLNVGGSTEAFFGQGTRLTVV.

The genes are TRBV5-6 and TRBJ2-7, with D perhaps TRBD2 (6 bases). CDR3 size: 15 residues. The V gene lost 3 bases and the J gene lost 1 base, with 14 bases spanning the gap. Germline CDR1 is SGHDT and CDR2 is YYEEEE. This CDR3 is CASSSTFGGSYEQYF. The DNA of the CDR3 is TGTGCCAGCAGCTCTACGTTTGGGGGGTCCTACGAGCAGTACTTC.